Below are 4 T cell receptor beta chains sequenced from a single sample in a study of siplizumab effects on memory and regulatory T cells. As described, mixed lymphocyte reaction cells underwent coculture at 37°C for a duration of 6 days. Generated by immunoSEQ multiplex PCR, the TCRdb table keeps only in-frame clones and is missing some. The profile shows 3,500 to 5,500 clones, 45% to 60% of them singletons. The antigens for these receptors are not known. Sequencing used CFSE-low (dividing) CD4+ T cells sorted from an allogeneic mixed lymphocyte reaction. The source of these receptors is a human donor in good health; the cells came from an allogeneic mixed lymphocyte reaction. Some clones in this sample may be carry-over from other donors' samples.

Written as DNA, the CDR3 is TGTGCCAGCACTGACAGGTTCACCTACAATGAGCAGTTCTTC. This codes for CASTDRFTYNEQFF. This chain uses TRBV6-6 with TRBJ2-1, with D perhaps TRBD1 (6 bases). Germline V gene data show CDR1 as MNHNY and CDR2 as SVGAGI (reference sequence). The length of the CDR3 is 14 residues. The V and J ends lost 7 bases and 2 bases respectively, with 12 bases between them.

This clone has only one observation. The V call is TRBV6-5, the J call TRBJ1-1; 9 bases line up with TRBD1. The CDR3 is 15 residues long. V trimming: 6 bases; J trimming: 5 bases; junction bases outside the gene matches: 10. Germline V gene data show CDR1 as MNHEY and CDR2 as SVGAGI. CDR3 amino acids: CASRWTGVTGTEAFF. The CDR3 bases are TGTGCCAGCAGATGGACAGGGGTAACGGGAACTGAAGCTTTCTTT.

CDR3 region: CASSPPGVSYEQYF. The CDR3 nucleotides are TGTGCCAGCTCACCACCGGGGGTTTCCTACGAGCAGTACTTC. The chain links TRBV18 to TRBJ2-7, with D perhaps assigned TRBD1 or TRBD2 (5 bases each). The CDR3 totals 14 residues. Germline CDR1 and CDR2: KGHSH and LQKENI. The V and J ends lost 0 bases and 1 base respectively, with 7 bases between them.

In its sample, this clone was seen once. The chain uses TRBV6-6 and TRBJ1-3; possibly TRBD1 for D (5 bases). The CDR3 has 15 residues. V lost 0 bases and J 4 bases, leaving 10 bases between the germline ends. The germline V gene has CDR1 MNHNY and CDR2 SVGAGI (reference sequence). CDR3 in amino acids: CASSYSRGRGNTIYF. Here the CDR3 DNA reads TGTGCCAGCAGTTACTCGCGGGGCAGAGGAAACACCATATATTTT.